The T cell receptor (beta chain) described here comes from a study of OX40 agonist ivuxolimab in advanced cancers. Whole-study context: Dose-escalation patients' cancers were hepatocellular carcinoma, melanoma, renal cell or head and neck cancer. The dose-escalation cohort was around 83% male, with a mean age of around 54 years, ranging roughly 23 to 90. Therapy given before enrollment (anti-PD-1, anti-PD-L1 or anti-CTLA-4) was allowed, and around 40% had some.

Concerning this clone itself: Antigen specificity is unknown.

The germline gives CDR1 SGHTS, CDR2 YDEGEE. The CDR3 has 15 residues. J gave up 4 bases and V 1 base, and 4 bases lay outside the gene matches. Study-wide points: Expanded clones were, on average, more numerous among CD8+ T cells than CD4+.

Using immunoSEQ multiplex PCR, the repertoire was profiled, and TCRdb retains in-frame clones only, with some absent. This sample has about 70,000 clones, with 80% to 85% found just once. The clonotype comes from an adult with an advanced solid tumor such as melanoma, head and neck, liver or kidney cancer. The chain links TRBV5-8 to TRBJ1-4; 7 positions match TRBD1. Sample: CD4+ or CD8+ T cells sorted from blood, taken in a trial of the OX40 agonist ivuxolimab. The CDR3: CASSLPGTDNEKLFF. The DNA of the CDR3 is TGTGCCAGCAGCTTGCCCGGGACAGATAATGAAAAACTGTTTTTT.